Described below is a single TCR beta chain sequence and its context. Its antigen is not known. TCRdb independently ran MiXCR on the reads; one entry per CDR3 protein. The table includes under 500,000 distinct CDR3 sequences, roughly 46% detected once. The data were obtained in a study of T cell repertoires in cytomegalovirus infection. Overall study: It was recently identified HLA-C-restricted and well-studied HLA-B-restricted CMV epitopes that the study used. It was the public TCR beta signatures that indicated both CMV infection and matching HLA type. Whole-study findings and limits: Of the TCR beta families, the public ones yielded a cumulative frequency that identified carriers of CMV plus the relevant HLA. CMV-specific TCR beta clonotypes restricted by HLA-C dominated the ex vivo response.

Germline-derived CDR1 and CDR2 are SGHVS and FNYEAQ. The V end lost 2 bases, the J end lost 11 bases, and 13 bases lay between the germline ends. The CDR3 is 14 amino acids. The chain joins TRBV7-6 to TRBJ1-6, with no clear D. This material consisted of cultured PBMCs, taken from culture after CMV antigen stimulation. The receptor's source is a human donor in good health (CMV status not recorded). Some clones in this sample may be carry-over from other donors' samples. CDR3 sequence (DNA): TGTGCCAGCAGCTTACACCTTGAGTTGCCACCCCTCCACTTT. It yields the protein CASSLHLELPPLHF.